This passage covers 21 T cell receptor beta chains from one sample sequenced in a study of T cells after yellow fever vaccination. TCRdb reprocessed the 5' RACE reads via MiXCR and lists one record per CDR3 protein. The table shows roughly 400,000 distinct CDR3 sequences, with 18% occurring only once. Material: PBMCs, obtained before the yellow fever booster vaccination. All receptors derive from a man younger than 35 who received the YFV17D yellow fever vaccine.

The CDR3 nucleotides are TGTGCCAGCAGCCAAGGATACCCGGGCTCCTACGAGCAGTACTTC. This codes for CASSQGYPGSYEQYF. The V and J genes are TRBV3-1 and TRBJ2-7; D unclear. V was cut by 1 base and J by 0 bases, with 10 bases left in between. Germline lookup yields CDR1 LGHDT and CDR2 YNNKEL (reference sequence). The CDR3 contains 15 residues.

This rearrangement joins TRBV9 to TRBJ2-3; possibly TRBD1 for D (5 bases). Germline V CDR1 and CDR2: SGDLS, YYNGEE. The CDR3 loop spans 15 amino acids. Trimming pared 2 bases from V and 0 bases from J, leaving 10 bases between. The CDR3 sequence is CASSVRTRSTDTQYF. CDR3 nucleotides: TGTGCCAGCAGCGTCCGGACACGCAGCACAGATACGCAGTATTTT.

In this sample, this clonotype turned up a few times. The chain employs TRBV3-1 and TRBJ2-4; the match to TRBD1 covers 7 bases. There are 15 residues in the CDR3. The V segment lost 1 base and the J segment 7 bases; nucleotides outside the gene matches: 7. The germline V gene encodes CDR1 LGHDT and CDR2 YNNKEL (reference sequence). This CDR3 is CASSQGIGRGNIQYF. CDR3 nucleotides: TGTGCCAGCAGCCAAGGTATAGGCAGGGGGAACATTCAGTACTTC.

This clonotype has a count of ten or more. The gene calls are TRBV7-2 and TRBJ1-3, with D unresolved. This CDR3 is 14 amino acids long. Germline CDR1 is SGHTA and CDR2 is FQGNSA. Trimming removed 1 base from V and 0 bases from J, with 4 bases in between. CDR3 DNA: TGTGCCAGCAGCTTAGACTTCTCTGGAAACACCATATATTTT. Amino acid sequence: CASSLDFSGNTIYF. The whole variable domain, remainder taken from reference TRBV7-2 and TRBJ1-3, is GAGVSQSPSNKVTEKGKDVELRCDPISGHTALYWYRQSLGQGLEFLIYFQGNSAPDKSGLPSDRFSAERTGGSVSTLTIQRTQQEDSAVYLCASSLDFSGNTIYFGEGSWLTVV.

This clonotype has a handful of counts. This chain uses TRBV20-1 with TRBJ2-2, with TRBD1 as a possible D gene (7 bases). The CDR3 has 16 amino acids. Between the trimmed V and J ends, which lost 2 bases and 6 bases, there was a span of 19 bases. The germline V gene has CDR1 DFQATT and CDR2 SNEGSKA (reference sequence). This CDR3 reads CSARHTGGGDAGELFF. CDR3 nucleotide sequence: TGCAGTGCTAGACATACCGGAGGGGGCGACGCCGGGGAGCTGTTTTTT.

This clonotype was seen more than once but under ten times. The chain carries TRBV28 and TRBJ2-3; D gene ambiguous. Germline assignment: CDR1 MDHEN and CDR2 SYDVKM. With 4 bases removed from V and 2 bases from J, the gap between germline ends came to 13 bases. This CDR3 spans 15 amino acids. This CDR3 is CASSSPGQATDTQYF. The CDR3, as DNA: TGTGCCAGCAGTTCCCCTGGCCAGGCCACAGATACGCAGTATTTT.

This clonotype was observed a handful of times. The chain uses TRBV7-2 and TRBJ2-7; 13 bases match TRBD2. Germline CDR1 is SGHTA and CDR2 is FQGNSA. This CDR3 is 16 amino acids long. With V trimmed by 2 bases and J by 2 bases, 3 bases remained unmatched. This CDR3 reads CASSLFGTSGAYEQYF. In nucleotides, the CDR3 is TGTGCCAGCAGCTTATTCGGGACTAGCGGGGCCTACGAGCAGTACTTC.

The chain links TRBV5-6 to TRBJ2-3, with 7 bases lining up with TRBD1. CDR1 and CDR2 (germline): SGHDT, YYEEEE. The junction had 16 bases not matched to a gene; V was cut back by 4 bases and J by 5 bases. CDR3 length equals 17 residues. The CDR3 nucleotides read TGTGCCAGCAGCCGTCTCGTTCCGAGGGGGCGGAGAGATACGCAGTATTTT. Translated, it gives CASSRLVPRGRRDTQYF.

This clonotype was seen more than once but under ten times. This chain links TRBV20-1 with TRBJ2-5; TRBD1 is a possible D gene (6 bases). The germline gives CDR1 DFQATT, CDR2 SNEGSKA (reference sequence). There are 15 residues in the CDR3. The ends were cut back, 5 bases at V and 2 bases at J, with 18 bases in the middle. Here the CDR3 DNA reads TGCAGTGCTCAACCGGCTGGGGACAAACAAGAGACCCAGTACTTC. Encoded protein: CSAQPAGDKQETQYF.

This clonotype was seen at least ten times. The chain is built from TRBV20-1 and TRBJ1-2; a possible D gene is TRBD1 (6 bases). CDR3 size: 13 residues. The ends were cut back, 6 bases at V and 2 bases at J, with 13 bases in the middle. The germline CDR1 and CDR2 sequences are DFQATT and SNEGSKA (reference sequence). The CDR3: CSAEGGRNYGYTF. CDR3 nucleotides: TGCAGTGCCGAGGGGGGAAGGAACTATGGCTACACCTTC.

This chain uses TRBV9 with TRBJ1-1; unclear D gene. Germline V gene sequence: CDR1 SGDLS, CDR2 YYNGEE. V lost 0 bases to trimming and J lost 3 bases, with 6 bases between them. This CDR3 has 13 amino acids. For the CDR3, the DNA is TGTGCCAGCAGCGTAGTAACAGACACTGAAGCTTTCTTT. This encodes CASSVVTDTEAFF.

The chain uses TRBV5-1 and TRBJ2-7; possible D gene TRBD1, 5 bases. Germline V gene data show CDR1 as SGHRS and CDR2 as YFSETQ. V gave up 0 bases and J gave up 2 bases, with 9 bases separating them. The CDR3 is 14 residues long. DNA of the CDR3: TGCGCCAGCAGCTTGGCCTGGGGCACCTACGAGCAGTACTTC. This codes for CASSLAWGTYEQYF.

This clonotype was seen repeatedly, ten times or more. The chain couples TRBV24-1 to TRBJ2-3; D gene ambiguous. The CDR3 has 11 residues. Germline values: CDR1 KGHDR, CDR2 SFDVKD. The germline V and J ends were trimmed by 2 bases and 6 bases, with 2 bases remaining between them. The CDR3 loop reads CATSDYDTQYF. The CDR3 DNA reads TGTGCCACCAGTGATTACGATACGCAGTATTTT.

This clonotype has a handful of counts. V and J are TRBV6-5 and TRBJ2-7; 8 bases match TRBD2. Germline V gene sequence: CDR1 MNHEY, CDR2 SVGAGI. V lost 4 bases and J lost 0; bases outside the gene matches: 8. The CDR3 runs to 16 residues. The CDR3 DNA is TGTGCCAGCAGTTTCGGGACTAGTCCCAGCTCCTACGAGCAGTACGTC. Its protein product is CASSFGTSPSSYEQYV.

V gene TRBV6-5 combines with J gene TRBJ2-2; the match to TRBD2 covers 8 bases. CDR1 MNHEY and CDR2 SVGAGI come from the germline V gene. The J segment lost 3 bases and the V segment lost 5 bases, leaving 8 bases of the junction unmatched. This CDR3 spans 16 amino acids. The CDR3 reads CASSGWLAGYTGELFF. CDR3 coding DNA: TGTGCCAGCAGTGGGTGGTTAGCGGGGTACACCGGGGAGCTGTTTTTT.

There are a few counts of this clonotype. The chain recombines TRBV7-6 with TRBJ2-2, with 10 bases matching TRBD1. CDR1 is SGHVS, CDR2 FNYEAQ, per germline. The J segment lost 3 bases and the V segment lost 5 bases, leaving 6 bases of the junction unmatched. The CDR3 has 16 residues. The CDR3 DNA reads TGTGCCAGCAGCCCAGGGGGACAGGGGTACACCGGGGAGCTGTTTTTT. Translating it yields CASSPGGQGYTGELFF.

The CDR3 sequence: CSVSRVSDQPQHF. CDR3 coding DNA: TGCAGTGTTTCCAGGGTTTCGGATCAGCCCCAGCATTTT. The chain has TRBV20-1 and TRBJ1-5; tentative D call: TRBD1 (5 bases). Germline lookup yields CDR1 DFQATT and CDR2 SNEGSKA (reference sequence). Trimming took off 7 bases at V and 5 bases at J, with 15 bases between the two ends. The CDR3 runs to 13 residues.

This clonotype was detected only a few times. The genes are TRBV5-1 and TRBJ1-2, with D tentatively TRBD1 (6 bases). Germline lookup yields CDR1 SGHRS and CDR2 YFSETQ. The length of the CDR3 is 14 residues. The V and J ends lost 0 bases and 4 bases respectively, with 10 bases between them. The CDR3 coding sequence is TGCGCCAGCAGCTTGGAGGGGGACGGCTATGGCTACACCTTC. It is translated as CASSLEGDGYGYTF.

This clonotype was seen more than once but under ten times. The genes are TRBV10-2 and TRBJ2-3, with 9 bases lining up with TRBD1. V lost 6 bases to trimming and J lost 1 base; unmatched junction nucleotides: 8. This CDR3 is built from 16 residues. Germline lookup yields CDR1 WSHSY and CDR2 SAAADI. For the CDR3, the DNA is TGCGCCAGCAGAAAAAACAGGGGGCAAGGCACAGATACGCAGTATTTT. It encodes CASRKNRGQGTDTQYF.

This clonotype was seen ten or more times. The CDR3 region has the DNA TGTGCCAGCAGCTTGGGACTAGCGGGGGTCTACAATGAGCAGTTCTTC. As protein: CASSLGLAGVYNEQFF. The V and J genes are TRBV5-5 and TRBJ2-1; 12 bases are a match to TRBD2. Trimming at V came to 0 bases and at J to 3 bases, leaving 1 base not matched to a gene. Germline V gene data show CDR1 as SGHKS and CDR2 as YYEKEE (reference sequence). This CDR3 has 16 amino acids.

The table lists this clonotype with many counts. The chain is built from TRBV12-3 or TRBV12-4 and TRBJ2-6; no definite D call. This CDR3 contains 15 residues. The V end was cut by 1 base, the J end by 0 bases, with 4 bases between. In DNA form, the CDR3 reads TGTGCCAGCAGTTTAGTTAGCTCTGGGGCCAACGTCCTGACTTTC. It translates to CASSLVSSGANVLTF.